The 19 T cell receptor beta chains in this list originate from one sample, sequenced in a study of blood T cell repertoires in COVID-19. TCRdb keeps only in-frame clones here, not all; method: immunoSEQ multiplex PCR. The table shows 150,000 to 200,000 clones, with around 85% occurring only once. The sample consisted of peripheral blood. These receptors came from a human donor with acute or convalescent COVID-19. The donor label of this sample is uncertain.

The chain is built from TRBV4-1 and TRBJ1-3; D is possibly TRBD1 (5 bases). Between the trimmed V and J ends, which lost 4 bases and 4 bases, there was a span of 20 bases. CDR1 MGHRA and CDR2 YSYEKL come from the germline V gene. CDR3 length: 17 amino acids. The CDR3 DNA sequence: TGCGCCAGCAGCCCGGGGCAGGGAGGTCGTAGGGGAAACACCATATATTTT. This codes for CASSPGQGGRRGNTIYF.

A note on this clone: Other DNA sequences in the same sample also yield this CDR3. V gene TRBV6-5 combines with J gene TRBJ2-3; maybe TRBD1 (6 bases). The CDR3 spans 15 residues. Per germline, CDR1 MNHEY and CDR2 SVGAGI. Trimming took off 0 bases at V and 3 bases at J, with 10 bases between the two ends. The CDR3 loop is CASSYSYQGTDTQYF. The CDR3 DNA is TGTGCCAGCAGTTACTCTTACCAGGGGACAGATACGCAGTATTTT.

This sequence joins TRBV7-3 and TRBJ2-3; maybe TRBD1 (6 bases). The germline V and J ends were trimmed by 5 bases and 4 bases, with 7 bases remaining between them. This CDR3 contains 12 residues. CDR1 is SGHTA, CDR2 FQGTGA, per germline. The DNA for the CDR3 is TGTGCCAGCAGCCCAGGGGCAGATACGCAGTATTTT. Amino acids: CASSPGADTQYF. Variable domain in full (rest from reference TRBV7-3 and TRBJ2-3): GAGVSQTPSNKVTEKGKYVELRCDPISGHTALYWYRQSLGQGPEFLIYFQGTGAADDSGLPNDRFFAVRPEGSVSTLKIQRTERGDSAVYLCASSPGADTQYFGPGTRLTVL.

Written as DNA, the CDR3 is TGTGCCAGCAGCGTAGTGGCGGCGGGGGGCACCGGGGAGCTGTTTTTT. It encodes CASSVVAAGGTGELFF. The chain links TRBV9 to TRBJ2-2; 8 nucleotides match TRBD2. Germline V gives CDR1 SGDLS, CDR2 YYNGEE. The J segment lost 4 bases and the V segment lost 0 bases, leaving 5 bases of the junction unmatched. This CDR3 spans 16 amino acids.

The gene calls are TRBV24-1 and TRBJ2-5, with D unclear. The CDR3 is made up of 14 amino acids. Germline values: CDR1 KGHDR, CDR2 SFDVKD. Trimming stripped 1 base from V and 1 base from J, with 6 bases between. The CDR3 spells CATSDFGSQETQYF. DNA for the CDR3: TGTGCCACCAGTGATTTTGGCAGCCAAGAGACCCAGTACTTC.

The rearrangement links TRBV30 to TRBJ1-2; D is possibly TRBD1 (5 bases). Germline assignment: CDR1 GTSNPN and CDR2 SVGIG (reference sequence). V shed 2 bases and J shed 3 bases, with 13 bases lying between them. The CDR3 has 14 residues. The CDR3 protein is CAWSLQLRDYGYTF. CDR3 bases: TGTGCCTGGAGTCTACAGCTCAGGGACTATGGCTACACCTTC.

This rearrangement joins TRBV28 to TRBJ1-6; no reliable D call. The germline CDR1 and CDR2 sequences are MDHEN and SYDVKM. V lost 0 bases and J 8 bases, leaving 11 bases between the germline ends. CDR3 length equals 15 residues. This chain's CDR3 is CASSLWSAGHSPLHF. In DNA form, the CDR3 reads TGTGCCAGCAGTTTATGGTCTGCTGGCCATTCACCCCTCCACTTT.

This clone appeared a few times. The rearrangement links TRBV24-1 to TRBJ1-2; 7 positions agree with TRBD1. Germline V gene sequence: CDR1 KGHDR, CDR2 SFDVKD. Germline trimming cut 5 bases from V and 4 bases from J; bases unmatched to any gene: 6. The CDR3 is 14 amino acids. The CDR3 sequence: CATSARQGSYGYTF. The CDR3 region has the DNA TGTGCCACCAGTGCTAGACAGGGTTCCTATGGCTACACCTTC.

This sequence joins TRBV2 and TRBJ1-6; the D gene is possibly TRBD1 (5 bases). Germline lookup yields CDR1 SNHLY and CDR2 FYNNEI. The CDR3 contains 12 residues. The ends were cut back, 11 bases at V and 6 bases at J, with 11 bases in the middle. CDR3 sequence reads: CAAGVGNSPLHF. The DNA of the CDR3 is TGTGCCGCGGGGGTCGGTAATTCACCCCTCCACTTT.

The chain combines TRBV5-1 with TRBJ2-3, with 12 nucleotides matching TRBD2. The CDR3 runs 18 residues. J gave up 2 bases and V 4 bases, and 11 bases lay outside the gene matches. Germline V gene sequence: CDR1 SGHRS, CDR2 YFSETQ. CDR3 protein: CASSPALLAGGLTDTQYF. The CDR3 coding sequence is TGCGCCAGCAGCCCCGCCCTACTAGCGGGGGGACTCACAGATACGCAGTATTTT.

This chain joins TRBV30 and TRBJ1-1, with 7 positions matching TRBD1. CDR1 and CDR2 from the germline V gene are GTSNPN and SVGIG (reference sequence). The V segment lost 2 bases and the J segment 10 bases; nucleotides outside the gene matches: 7. The CDR3 is 12 amino acids. CDR3 DNA sequence: TGTGCCTGGAGTTCAGACAGGGCGGCAGCTTTCTTT. Translating it yields CAWSSDRAAAFF.

The V gene is TRBV6-5, the J gene TRBJ2-1, with TRBD2 matching over 7 bases. Germline V gene data show CDR1 as MNHEY and CDR2 as SVGAGI. This CDR3 comprises 15 residues. The V and J ends lost 2 bases and 2 bases, in that order; junction bases with no gene match: 3. The CDR3 loop reads CASSYGGGTYNEQFF. In nucleotides, the CDR3 is TGTGCCAGCAGTTACGGCGGGGGAACCTACAATGAGCAGTTCTTC.

J is TRBJ2-7 and V is TRBV11-3, with D possibly matching TRBD1 (6 bases). Trimming removed 8 bases from V and 3 bases from J, with 20 bases in between. Germline CDR1 reads SGHNT; CDR2 reads YENEEA. The CDR3 contains 15 residues. CDR3 amino acids: CASQPRVGTSYEQYF. In DNA, the CDR3 is TGTGCCAGCCAGCCCCGGGTAGGGACAAGCTACGAGCAGTACTTC.

This chain connects TRBV7-9 to TRBJ1-1, with TRBD1 as a possible D gene (5 bases). The CDR3 contains 12 residues. Germline lookup yields CDR1 SEHNR and CDR2 FQNEAQ (reference sequence). With 5 bases removed from V and 9 bases from J, the gap between germline ends came to 13 bases. This CDR3 reads CASSRRGGKAFF. The CDR3 DNA reads as TGTGCCAGCAGCCGTCGTGGGGGGAAAGCTTTCTTT.

This clone was observed a handful of times. V usage is TRBV9 and J usage is TRBJ2-3; 12 bases align to TRBD2. The CDR3 has 17 amino acids. Per the germline V gene, CDR1 is SGDLS and CDR2 is YYNGEE. The junction had 6 bases not matched to a gene; V was cut back by 2 bases and J by 2 bases. CDR3 bases: TGTGCCAGCAGCGTTACTAGCGGGGGGTATATCACAGATACGCAGTATTTT. Translation: CASSVTSGGYITDTQYF.

V and J are TRBV10-3 and TRBJ2-7, with D hard to call. This CDR3 comprises 13 residues. Germline values: CDR1 ENHRY, CDR2 SYGVKD. Trimming shortened V by 3 bases and J by 2 bases, and 8 bases separated the two germline ends. The CDR3 region is CAISDYSPYEQYF. For the CDR3, the DNA is TGTGCCATCAGTGATTACAGCCCCTACGAGCAGTACTTC.

This chain links TRBV10-2 with TRBJ1-5; D is perhaps TRBD1 (5 bases). V lost 1 base and J 0 bases, leaving 10 bases between the germline ends. This CDR3 has 16 residues. Germline CDR1 reads WSHSY; CDR2 reads SAAADI. CDR3 region: CASSELGLHSNQPQHF. The CDR3 bases are TGCGCCAGCAGTGAGTTGGGACTCCATAGCAATCAGCCCCAGCATTTT.

This chain connects TRBV7-6 to TRBJ1-5; 9 bases are a match to TRBD1. The germline CDR1 and CDR2 sequences are SGHVS and FNYEAQ. J was trimmed by 2 bases and V by 2 bases; bases with no gene match: 7. The CDR3 sequence is 17 residues long. The CDR3 loop reads CASSLKGGQGGNQPQHF. The CDR3 DNA sequence: TGTGCCAGCAGCTTAAAGGGGGGACAGGGAGGCAATCAGCCCCAGCATTTT. Complete variable domain (other parts from reference TRBV7-6 and TRBJ1-5): GAGVSQSPRYKVTKRGQDVALRCDPISGHVSLYWYRQALGQGPEFLTYFNYEAQQDKSGLPNDRFSAERPEGSISTLTIQRTEQRDSAMYRCASSLKGGQGGNQPQHFGDGTRLSIL.

V gene TRBV6-1 combines with J gene TRBJ1-2; perhaps TRBD1 as D (6 bases). The CDR3 length is 14 residues. V gave up 2 bases and J gave up 4 bases, with 11 bases separating them. Per germline, CDR1 MNHNS and CDR2 SASEGT. This CDR3 is CASSEYRGGYGYTF. CDR3 DNA: TGTGCCAGCAGTGAATATAGGGGGGGCTATGGCTACACCTTC.